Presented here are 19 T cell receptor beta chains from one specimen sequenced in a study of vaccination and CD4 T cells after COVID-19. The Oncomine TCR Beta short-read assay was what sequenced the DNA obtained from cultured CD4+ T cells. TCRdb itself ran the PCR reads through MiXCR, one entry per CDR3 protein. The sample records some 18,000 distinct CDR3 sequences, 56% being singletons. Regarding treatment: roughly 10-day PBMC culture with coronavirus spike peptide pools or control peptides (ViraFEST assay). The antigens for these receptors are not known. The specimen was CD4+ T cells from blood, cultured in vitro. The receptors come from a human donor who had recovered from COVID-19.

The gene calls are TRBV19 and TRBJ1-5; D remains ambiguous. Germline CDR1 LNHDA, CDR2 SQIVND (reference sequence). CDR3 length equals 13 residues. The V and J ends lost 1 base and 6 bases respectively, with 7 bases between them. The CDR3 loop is CASSIGEIQPQHF. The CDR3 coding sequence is TGTGCCAGTAGTATAGGGGAGATTCAGCCCCAGCATTTT.

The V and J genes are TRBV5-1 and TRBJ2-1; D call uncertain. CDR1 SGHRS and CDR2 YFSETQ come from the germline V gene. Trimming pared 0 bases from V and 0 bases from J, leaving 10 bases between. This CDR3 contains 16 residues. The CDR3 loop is CASSLAGGSSYNEQFF. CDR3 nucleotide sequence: TGCGCCAGCAGCTTGGCCGGTGGCAGCTCCTACAATGAGCAGTTCTTC.

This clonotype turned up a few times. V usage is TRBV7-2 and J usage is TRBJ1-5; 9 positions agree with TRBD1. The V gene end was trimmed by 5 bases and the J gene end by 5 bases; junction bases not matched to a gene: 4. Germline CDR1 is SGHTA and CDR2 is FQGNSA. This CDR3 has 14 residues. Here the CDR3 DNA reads TGTGCCAGCAGCCCCAGACAGGGGGATCAGCCCCAGCATTTT. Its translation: CASSPRQGDQPQHF.

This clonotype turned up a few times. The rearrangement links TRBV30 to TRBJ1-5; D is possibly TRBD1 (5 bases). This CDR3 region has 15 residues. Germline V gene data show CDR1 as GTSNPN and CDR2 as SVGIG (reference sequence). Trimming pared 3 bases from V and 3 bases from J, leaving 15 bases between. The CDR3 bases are TGTGCCTGGAGCGGGTCGGGGGTAACCAATCAGCCCCAGCATTTT. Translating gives CAWSGSGVTNQPQHF.

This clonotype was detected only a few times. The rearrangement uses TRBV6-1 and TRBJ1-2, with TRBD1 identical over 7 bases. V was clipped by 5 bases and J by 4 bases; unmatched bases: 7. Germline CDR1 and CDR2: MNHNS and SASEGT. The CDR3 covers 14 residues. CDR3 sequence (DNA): TGTGCCAGCAGTCTTGTGACAGGGCCCTATGGCTACACCTTC. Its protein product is CASSLVTGPYGYTF.

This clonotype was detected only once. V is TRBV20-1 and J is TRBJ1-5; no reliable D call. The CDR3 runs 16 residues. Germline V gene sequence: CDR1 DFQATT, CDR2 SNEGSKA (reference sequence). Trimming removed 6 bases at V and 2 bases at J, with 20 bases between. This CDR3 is CSATAMGSKGNQPQHF. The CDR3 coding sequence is TGCAGTGCGACGGCCATGGGCTCGAAGGGCAATCAGCCCCAGCATTTT.

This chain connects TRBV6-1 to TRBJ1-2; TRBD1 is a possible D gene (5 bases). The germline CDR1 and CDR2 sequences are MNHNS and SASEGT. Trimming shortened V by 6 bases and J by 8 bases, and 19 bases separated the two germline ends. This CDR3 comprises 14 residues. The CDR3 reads CASSWDPLKGGYTF. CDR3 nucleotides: TGTGCCAGCAGCTGGGACCCATTAAAGGGGGGCTACACCTTC.

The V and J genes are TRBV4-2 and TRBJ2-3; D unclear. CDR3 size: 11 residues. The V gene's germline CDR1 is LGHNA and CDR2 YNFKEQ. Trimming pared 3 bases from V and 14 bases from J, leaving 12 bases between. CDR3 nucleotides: TGTGCCAGCAGCCAGAGAGACTCTTGGTATTTT. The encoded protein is CASSQRDSWYF.

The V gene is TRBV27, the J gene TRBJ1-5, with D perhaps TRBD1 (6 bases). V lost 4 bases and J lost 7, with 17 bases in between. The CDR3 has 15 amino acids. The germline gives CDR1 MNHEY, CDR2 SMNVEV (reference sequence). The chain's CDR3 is CASSSIPRRGQPQHF. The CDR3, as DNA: TGTGCCAGCAGTTCAATACCCCGCAGGGGCCAGCCCCAGCATTTT.

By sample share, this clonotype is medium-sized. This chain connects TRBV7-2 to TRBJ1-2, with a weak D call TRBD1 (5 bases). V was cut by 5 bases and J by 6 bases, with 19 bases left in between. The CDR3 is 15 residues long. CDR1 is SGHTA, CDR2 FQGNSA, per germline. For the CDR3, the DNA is TGTGCCAGCAGCCTACAGGCCGGAGCTCGGGATGGCTACACCTTC. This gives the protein CASSLQAGARDGYTF. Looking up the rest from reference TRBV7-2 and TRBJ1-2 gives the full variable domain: GAGVSQSPSNKVTEKGKDVELRCDPISGHTALYWYRQSLGQGLEFLIYFQGNSAPDKSGLPSDRFSAERTGGSVSTLTIQRTQQEDSAVYLCASSLQAGARDGYTFGSGTRLTVV.

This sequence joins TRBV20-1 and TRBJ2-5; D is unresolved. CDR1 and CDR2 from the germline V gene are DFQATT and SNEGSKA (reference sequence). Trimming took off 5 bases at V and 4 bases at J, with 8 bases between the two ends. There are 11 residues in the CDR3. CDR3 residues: CSASRRETQYF. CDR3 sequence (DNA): TGCAGTGCTTCCCGGCGAGAGACCCAGTACTTC.

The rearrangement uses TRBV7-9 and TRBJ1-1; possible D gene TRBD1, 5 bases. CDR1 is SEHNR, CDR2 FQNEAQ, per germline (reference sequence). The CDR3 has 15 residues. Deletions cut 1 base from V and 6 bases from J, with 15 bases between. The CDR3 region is CASSLGDFYGAEAFF. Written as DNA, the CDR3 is TGTGCCAGCAGCTTAGGGGACTTCTACGGCGCTGAAGCTTTCTTT.

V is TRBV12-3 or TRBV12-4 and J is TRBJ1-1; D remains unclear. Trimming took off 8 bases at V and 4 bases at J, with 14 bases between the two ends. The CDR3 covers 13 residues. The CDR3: CASCTRPGTEAFF. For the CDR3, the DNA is TGTGCCAGCTGCACCCGACCAGGCACTGAAGCTTTCTTT.

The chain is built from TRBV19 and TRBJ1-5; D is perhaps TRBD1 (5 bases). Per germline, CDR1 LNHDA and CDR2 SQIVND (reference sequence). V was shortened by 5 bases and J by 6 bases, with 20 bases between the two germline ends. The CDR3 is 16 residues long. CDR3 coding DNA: TGTGCCAGTAGTTTCCCCTCCGGTGGGGCAAGTCAGCCCCAGCATTTT. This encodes CASSFPSGGASQPQHF.

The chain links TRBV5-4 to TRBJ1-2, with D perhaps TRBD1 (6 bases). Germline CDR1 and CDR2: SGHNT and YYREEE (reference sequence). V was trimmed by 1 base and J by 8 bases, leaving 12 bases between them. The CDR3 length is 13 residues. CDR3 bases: TGTGCCAGCAGCTTGCCAGGGGAGGGCGGCTACACCTTC. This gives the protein CASSLPGEGGYTF.

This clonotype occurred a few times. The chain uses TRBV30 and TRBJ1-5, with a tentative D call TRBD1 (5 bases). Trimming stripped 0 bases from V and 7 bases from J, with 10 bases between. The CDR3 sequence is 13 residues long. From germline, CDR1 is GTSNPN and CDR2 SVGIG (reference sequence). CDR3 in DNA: TGTGCCTGGAGTGTCCAGGGAGGACAGCCCCAGCATTTT. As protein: CAWSVQGGQPQHF.

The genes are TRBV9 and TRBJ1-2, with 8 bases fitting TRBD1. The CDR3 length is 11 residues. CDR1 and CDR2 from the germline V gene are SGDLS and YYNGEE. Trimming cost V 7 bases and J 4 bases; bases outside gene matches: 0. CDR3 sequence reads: CASDRGYGYTF. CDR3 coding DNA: TGTGCCAGCGACAGGGGCTATGGCTACACCTTC.

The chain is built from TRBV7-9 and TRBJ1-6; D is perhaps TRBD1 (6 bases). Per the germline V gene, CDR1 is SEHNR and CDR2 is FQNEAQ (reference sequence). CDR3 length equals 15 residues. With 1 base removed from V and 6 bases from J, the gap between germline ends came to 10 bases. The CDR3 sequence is CASSLGTESNSPLHF. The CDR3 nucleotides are TGTGCCAGCAGCTTAGGGACAGAGAGTAATTCACCCCTCCACTTT.

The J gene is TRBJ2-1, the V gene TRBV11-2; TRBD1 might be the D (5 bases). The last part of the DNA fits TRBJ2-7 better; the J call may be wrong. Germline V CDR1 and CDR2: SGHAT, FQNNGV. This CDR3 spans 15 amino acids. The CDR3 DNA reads TGTGCCAGCAGCTTGAGCTCAGGGTCTCTCTACGAGCAGTACTTC. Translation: CASSLSSGSLYEQYF.